The 23 T cell receptor beta chains reported below all come from one sample, sequenced in a study of blood T cells in healthy people across ages. Using a J-beta primer mix together with a sample-barcoded 5' primer, a second PCR was run for roughly 6 to 11 cycles. MiXCR, run by TCRdb on the 5' RACE reads, gives a single entry per CDR3 protein. The table includes approximately 1.5 million distinct CDR3 sequences, roughly 30% detected once. The material sequenced was blood. The source of these receptors is a woman aged 25 to 39 in good health.

V usage is TRBV7-9 and J usage is TRBJ1-1, with TRBD1 matching 9 bases. V shed 5 bases, J shed 3 bases, and the junction held 7 bases outside the gene matches. From germline, CDR1 is SEHNR and CDR2 FQNEAQ (reference sequence). This CDR3 has 15 amino acids. For the CDR3, the DNA is TGTGCCAGCAGCCCGGACAGGGGTTCCCACACTGAAGCTTTCTTT. It encodes CASSPDRGSHTEAFF.

The chain has TRBV15 and TRBJ1-5; possible D gene TRBD1, 6 bases. The CDR3 covers 14 residues. The germline CDR1 and CDR2 sequences are LNHNV and YYDKDF (reference sequence). Trimming cost V 6 bases and J 6 bases, with 15 bases left between them. The CDR3: CATSRAGASQPQHF. The CDR3 coding sequence is TGTGCCACCAGTCGGGCGGGGGCCAGTCAGCCCCAGCATTTT.

This clonotype turned up a few times. This chain joins TRBV27 and TRBJ1-5, with a weak D call TRBD1 (5 bases). The CDR3 covers 14 residues. The germline CDR1 and CDR2 sequences are MNHEY and SMNVEV (reference sequence). The V end lost 4 bases, the J end lost 8 bases, and 15 bases lay between the germline ends. The CDR3 is CASSSTGPWEPQHF. The CDR3, as DNA: TGTGCCAGCAGTTCCACAGGCCCTTGGGAGCCCCAGCATTTT.

In this sample, this clonotype turned up a few times. The chain links TRBV20-1 to TRBJ2-7; a possible D gene is TRBD2 (7 bases). Germline assignment: CDR1 DFQATT and CDR2 SNEGSKA (reference sequence). The CDR3 runs 14 residues. V gave up 3 bases and J gave up 3 bases, with 15 bases separating them. CDR3 DNA: TGCAGTGCTAGGCGAGGGGGGGGGTACTACGAGCAGTACTTC. It encodes CSARRGGGYYEQYF.

This clonotype occurred a few times. The rearrangement uses TRBV12-3 or TRBV12-4 and TRBJ2-1; 10 bases line up with TRBD2. V dropped 10 bases and J dropped 11; count of bases not matched to a gene: 11. This CDR3 has 13 residues. In DNA form, the CDR3 reads TGTGCCACCGCAAACCAGCGGGAGGGTAAGCAGTTCTTC. Translating it yields CATANQREGKQFF.

This rearrangement joins TRBV3-1 to TRBJ1-1; no clear D gene. CDR1 LGHDT and CDR2 YNNKEL come from the germline V gene (reference sequence). V gave up 0 bases and J gave up 8 bases, with 10 bases separating them. The CDR3 loop spans 13 amino acids. The CDR3 DNA sequence: TGTGCCAGCAGCCAAGATTGGGCAGCCGAAGCTTTCTTT. This encodes CASSQDWAAEAFF.

The chain carries TRBV5-4 and TRBJ2-3; D perhaps matches TRBD1 (6 bases). V shed 1 base and J shed 1 base, with 13 bases lying between them. CDR1 SGHNT and CDR2 YYREEE come from the germline V gene (reference sequence). CDR3 length: 16 residues. CDR3: CASSLYLGAGTDTQYF. DNA for the CDR3: TGTGCCAGCAGCTTGTACCTGGGGGCGGGCACAGATACGCAGTATTTT.

As to this clonotype: Germline and junction disagree at one end, which may indicate a read error. The gene calls are TRBV4-2 and TRBJ2-5; the D is unclear. Germline values: CDR1 LGHNA, CDR2 YNFKEQ. The CDR3 is made up of 12 amino acids. CDR3: CASSQGGEAQYF. The CDR3 nucleotides are TGTGCCAGCAGCCAAGGTGGAGAGGCCCAGTACTTC.

This clonotype showed up just a few times. The rearrangement joins TRBV7-9 to TRBJ2-1; 7 nucleotides agree with TRBD2. V lost 5 bases and J lost 13; bases outside the gene matches: 14. The CDR3 consists of 14 residues. CDR1 and CDR2 (germline): SEHNR, FQNEAQ (reference sequence). The CDR3 sequence is CASSTPGGSHNQFF. DNA of the CDR3: TGTGCCAGCAGCACCCCGGGCGGGAGTCACAATCAGTTCTTC.

This clonotype appeared once. The V gene is TRBV30, the J gene TRBJ1-1; possible D gene TRBD1, 6 bases. Trimming removed 5 bases from V and 1 base from J, with 17 bases in between. Germline assignment: CDR1 GTSNPN and CDR2 SVGIG (reference sequence). The CDR3 has 15 amino acids. CDR3 sequence: CAWSTATGANTEAFF. DNA for the CDR3: TGTGCCTGGTCGACAGCGACAGGAGCGAACACTGAAGCTTTCTTT.

The rearrangement joins TRBV5-1 to TRBJ2-7; possible D gene TRBD1, 6 bases. This CDR3 has 17 amino acids. The V end was cut by 0 bases, the J end by 0 bases, with 16 bases between. Germline CDR1 is SGHRS and CDR2 is YFSETQ. CDR3: CASSLAYGRGSSYEQYF. The CDR3 DNA reads as TGCGCCAGCAGCTTGGCCTACGGTAGGGGGAGCTCCTACGAGCAGTACTTC.

Only a few counts were recorded for this clonotype. This chain links TRBV11-1 with TRBJ2-5, with TRBD2 as a possible D gene (6 bases). Trimming cost V 7 bases and J 1 base, with 13 bases left between them. The CDR3 is made up of 14 amino acids. Germline loops: CDR1 SGHAT, CDR2 FQDESV (reference sequence). CDR3 sequence reads: CASTPASAQETQYF. In DNA form, the CDR3 reads TGTGCCAGCACTCCCGCTAGCGCCCAAGAGACCCAGTACTTC.

The sample holds many counts of this clonotype. The genes are TRBV10-3 and TRBJ2-1, with 11 bases matching TRBD2. Germline values: CDR1 ENHRY, CDR2 SYGVKD. This CDR3 is 14 amino acids long. V gave up 2 bases and J gave up 10 bases; unmatched junction bases: 4. The CDR3 sequence: CAISEVSGRDEQFF. The CDR3 DNA reads as TGTGCCATCAGTGAGGTTAGCGGGAGGGACGAGCAGTTCTTC.

This clonotype was detected a few times. V usage is TRBV20-1 and J usage is TRBJ2-7; D perhaps matches TRBD1 (5 bases). Per germline, CDR1 DFQATT and CDR2 SNEGSKA (reference sequence). The CDR3 extends over 11 amino acids. With 8 bases removed from V and 5 bases from J, the gap between germline ends came to 13 bases. The DNA for the CDR3 is TGCAGTCCCAGCCAGGGTAACGAGCAGTACTTC. Its protein is CSPSQGNEQYF.

J is TRBJ2-7 and V is TRBV27; D possibly uses TRBD1 or TRBD2 (5 bases each). The CDR3 is made up of 13 amino acids. V was pared by 6 bases and J by 6 bases, with 15 bases between. Germline CDR1 and CDR2: MNHEY and SMNVEV (reference sequence). The DNA of the CDR3 is TGTGCCAGCAGGACAGAAAGGGAGAGCGAGCAGTACTTC. This translates into CASRTERESEQYF.

The chain combines TRBV20-1 with TRBJ2-7, with 9 bases matching TRBD1. After removal of 4 bases from V and 1 base from J, the junction contained 8 bases not matched to a gene. This CDR3 is 15 amino acids long. Germline lookup yields CDR1 DFQATT and CDR2 SNEGSKA (reference sequence). CDR3 bases: TGCAGTGCTATAAACCCCGGGACAGGGTCCTACGAGCAGTACTTC. Translation: CSAINPGTGSYEQYF.

The CDR3 region is CASSQSSRNEKLFF. CDR3 coding DNA: TGTGCCAGCAGCCAATCGTCCAGGAATGAAAAACTGTTTTTT. The gene calls are TRBV3-1 and TRBJ1-4; D uncertain. Looked up from germline, CDR1 is LGHDT and CDR2 is YNNKEL (reference sequence). The CDR3 runs 14 residues. Trimming took off 2 bases at V and 5 bases at J, with 9 bases between the two ends. The complete variable domain, with remaining parts taken from reference TRBV3-1 and TRBJ1-4, reads DTAVSQTPKYLVTQMGNDKSIKCEQNLGHDTMYWYKQDSKKFLKIMFSYNNKELIINETVPNRFSPKSPDKAHLNLHINSLELGDSAVYFCASSQSSRNEKLFFGSGTQLSVL.

CDR3 DNA sequence: TGTGCCAGCAGCCCCTTGGCAACGCCAAGATTCTATGGCTACACCTTC. Its protein product is CASSPLATPRFYGYTF. J is TRBJ1-2 and V is TRBV7-9; the D is unclear. Germline lookup yields CDR1 SEHNR and CDR2 FQNEAQ (reference sequence). CDR3 length: 16 residues. Trimming stripped 5 bases from V and 4 bases from J, with 20 bases between.

This clonotype was observed once. The chain uses TRBV3-1 and TRBJ2-7, with D unresolved. The CDR3 spans 15 residues. The germline V gene encodes CDR1 LGHDT and CDR2 YNNKEL (reference sequence). Between the trimmed V and J ends, which lost 1 base and 1 base, there was a span of 11 bases. CDR3 loop: CASSQAGHRSYEQYF. CDR3 nucleotides: TGTGCCAGCAGCCAAGCCGGCCACAGATCCTACGAGCAGTACTTC.

A few counts support this clonotype. V gene TRBV12-3 or TRBV12-4 combines with J gene TRBJ1-2; D might be TRBD1 (5 bases). The germline V and J ends were trimmed by 4 bases and 4 bases, with 13 bases remaining between them. This CDR3 has 14 amino acids. The CDR3 loop is CASSWAGRIYGYTF. The CDR3 nucleotides are TGTGCCAGCAGTTGGGCAGGGCGCATCTATGGCTACACCTTC.

The V call is TRBV5-4, the J call TRBJ1-4; D perhaps matches TRBD1 (5 bases). The V gene's germline CDR1 is SGHNT and CDR2 YYREEE (reference sequence). The V and J ends lost 4 bases and 7 bases respectively, with 14 bases between them. The CDR3 has 14 amino acids. CDR3 in DNA: TGTGCCAGCAGCCCCACGGGGCAGAGTGAAAAACTGTTTTTT. Its translation: CASSPTGQSEKLFF.

The CDR3 DNA follows: TGCAGTGCTGAGAGGAAGAGCTCCTACAATGAGCAGTTCTTC. It specifies CSAERKSSYNEQFF. V and J are TRBV20-1 and TRBJ2-1; no clear D. Trimming removed 5 bases at V and 0 bases at J, with 11 bases between. From germline, CDR1 is DFQATT and CDR2 SNEGSKA (reference sequence). CDR3 length: 14 residues.

The chain combines TRBV12-3 or TRBV12-4 with TRBJ1-5, with 7 nucleotides matching TRBD1. The V and J ends lost 7 bases and 6 bases, in that order; junction bases with no gene match: 6. The CDR3 length is 13 residues. The CDR3 region has the DNA TGTGCCAGCAAGGGGGCTAAGGGTCAGCCCCAGCATTTT. It codes for CASKGAKGQPQHF.